The present entry profiles one TCR beta chain with its context. The antigen is not known. This sample stems from a study of CD8+ T cells in alopecia areata. General study results and limits: For lesional scalp, especially alopecia totalis/universalis, clonality was higher than in normal scalp.

In germline, CDR1 is SGHTA, CDR2 FQGNSA. V dropped 4 bases and J dropped 3; count of bases not matched to a gene: 1. This CDR3 contains 14 residues. RNA was isolated and reverse transcribed to cDNA, the sequencing template. TCRdb's copy holds only in-frame clones and misses some; the assay was immunoSEQ multiplex PCR. In the table there are 120,000 to 150,000 clones, 80% to 90% of which are singletons. Treatment noted: oral pan-JAK inhibitor, 5-10 mg twice daily. The V gene is TRBV7-2, the J gene TRBJ2-7; 12 positions agree with TRBD2. Sample: CD8+ T cells sorted from blood, taken at week 4, from a patient treated with tofacitinib. The receptor comes from a human donor with alopecia areata. DNA for the CDR3: TGTGCCAGCAGCTCTAGCGGGGGGGGCTACGAGCAGTACTTC. Residues: CASSSSGGGYEQYF. Variable domain in full (rest from reference TRBV7-2 and TRBJ2-7): GAGVSQSPSNKVTEKGKDVELRCDPISGHTALYWYRQSLGQGLEFLIYFQGNSAPDKSGLPSDRFSAERTGGSVSTLTIQRTQQEDSAVYLCASSSSGGGYEQYFGPGTRLTVT.